A single sample gave rise to the 2 T cell receptor beta chains below, sequenced in a study of cytomegalovirus exposure and HLA in healthy donors. PCR was performed using 60 Vbeta and 13 Jbeta primers. Repertoires were generated with immunoSEQ multiplex PCR, while TCRdb's copy carries only in-frame clones and drops some. In the table there are nearly 110,000 clones, around 78% of which are singletons. Material for sequencing was PBMCs. The source is a young man in good health and CMV-seronegative.

CDR3 nucleotide sequence: TGCAGTGCCCGGTGGTACAATGAGCAGTTCTTC. This sequence encodes CSARWYNEQFF. The rearrangement uses TRBV20-1 and TRBJ2-1; D is ambiguous. This CDR3 spans 11 amino acids. Between the trimmed V and J ends, which lost 6 bases and 4 bases, there was a span of 7 bases. Germline lookup yields CDR1 DFQATT and CDR2 SNEGSKA (reference sequence).

V usage is TRBV5-4 and J usage is TRBJ2-5; TRBD1 aligns across 9 bases. The CDR3 sequence is 14 residues long. From germline, CDR1 is SGHNT and CDR2 YYREEE (reference sequence). J lost 4 bases, V lost 5 bases, and 6 bases had no gene match. The CDR3 coding sequence is TGTGCCAGCAGTTTCGGACAGGGGCTAGAGACCCAGTACTTC. It specifies CASSFGQGLETQYF.